The text below deals with one TCR beta chain. Its specificity is not known. The data belong to a study of B cell selection in AIRE deficiency. Regarding the study as a whole: Shared Treg sequences were biased toward short CDR3s with few non-templated nucleotide insertions. Healthy Tconv contained about 37% of shared healthy Treg sequences; only TCRbeta sequenced. Patient Tconv cells held roughly 28% of Treg sequences shared by healthy donors.

The V gene lost 6 bases and the J gene lost 5 bases, with 5 bases spanning the gap. CDR3 length: 11 residues. The V gene's germline CDR1 is MRHNA and CDR2 SNTAGT. Sorted regulatory T cells were CD4-positive, CD25-high and CD127-low or negative. Under the authors' procedure: Patients' Tregs yielded some 5.6x10^4 distinct TCRbeta sequences; donors' 85,000 to 100,000. Measured with immunoSEQ multiplex PCR; TCRdb has only the in-frame clones, and not every one. Clonal size and the V and J genes are those of that table, whereas D and trimming came from the DNA. The data show about 21,000 clones, 94% seen once.

The sample comprised Tregs sorted from PBMCs. The origin of this receptor is a human donor with AIRE deficiency. The gene calls are TRBV6-4 and TRBJ2-1, with D unresolved. This chain's CDR3 is CASRENNEQFF. CDR3 DNA sequence: TGTGCCAGCAGAGAAAACAATGAGCAGTTCTTC.